This T cell receptor beta chain is from a study of blood T cell repertoires in COVID-19. As originally analysed: Reference gene primer amplification gave estimated nucleated cell counts. Produced via immunoSEQ multiplex PCR; TCRdb's table is partial and in-frame only. That table supplies the V and J calls and clone size; D and trimming were determined from the DNA. The table shows 220,000 or so clones, with more than 80% occurring only once. Participants came from about two dozen US areas, aged about 18 to 100 years. No more than 2 weeks before study entry, exposed participants had met a case of COVID-19. CDR1 is DFQATT and CDR2 is SNEGSKA in the germline V gene (reference sequence). V trimming: 3 bases; J trimming: 5 bases; junction bases outside the gene matches: 7. The CDR3 consists of 15 residues.

The rearrangement links TRBV20-1 to TRBJ2-4; 10 nucleotides match TRBD1. Sequenced material: PBMCs or T cells enriched from blood (not recorded which). The clonotype was recovered from a man aged 50 to 60 who had been exposed to COVID-19. This CDR3 reads CSASDSGTGENIQYF. In DNA, the CDR3 is TGCAGTGCTAGTGACTCCGGGACAGGGGAAAACATTCAGTACTTC.